These 30 T cell receptor beta chains came from one sample sequenced in a study of T cells in Graves' hyperthyroidism and ophthalmopathy. Amplification of TCR beta CDR3 regions used RNA as the template. A set of HTBI primers served as the primers for a first-round RT-PCR of the TCR CDR3. TCRdb itself ran the multiplex PCR reads through MiXCR, one entry per CDR3 protein. Of 500,000 to 800,000 distinct CDR3 sequences in the sample, about 45% were seen once. Material: peripheral blood or thyroid tissue (not recorded which). The source is an adult man with Graves' disease, either hyperthyroidism or ophthalmopathy (not recorded which).

On this clonotype: A much larger clone differs from this one at a single base, so this may be a read error. The chain recombines TRBV15 with TRBJ1-1; D ambiguous. The CDR3 covers 13 residues. Germline-derived CDR1 and CDR2 are LNHNV and YYDKDF (reference sequence). The ends were cut back, 3 bases at V and 0 bases at J, with 5 bases in the middle. This CDR3 reads CATSSTMNTEAFF. The CDR3 DNA sequence: TGTGCCACCAGCAGTACAATGAACACTGAAGCTTTCTTT.

At least ten counts were recorded for this clonotype. V is TRBV2 and J is TRBJ1-6; TRBD1 matches 10 bases. This CDR3 contains 15 residues. The germline CDR1 and CDR2 sequences are SNHLY and FYNNEI. V shed 6 bases and J 7 bases; nucleotides not matched to a gene: 6. The CDR3 reads CASRPGTGENSPLHF. The CDR3 nucleotides are TGTGCCAGCAGACCCGGGACAGGGGAAAATTCACCCCTCCACTTT.

The rearrangement joins TRBV29-1 to TRBJ2-7; 7 nucleotides line up with TRBD2. The J call may be faulty, since TRBJ2-1 better matches the DNA end. Germline V gene data show CDR1 as SQVTM and CDR2 as ANQGSEA. The CDR3 has 15 amino acids. The CDR3 DNA follows: TGCAGCGTTGGGGGGGGGAGGAGCTCCTACAATGAGCAGTTCTTC. This translates into CSVGGGRSSYNEQFF.

V gene TRBV4-2 combines with J gene TRBJ1-2; D not resolved. CDR3 length equals 13 residues. V dropped 4 bases and J dropped 6 bases, with 12 bases sitting between them. CDR1 LGHNA and CDR2 YNFKEQ come from the germline V gene. The CDR3 bases are TGTGCCAGCAGCCCCCGGACGGAGGATGGCTACACCTTC. It specifies CASSPRTEDGYTF.

The J gene is TRBJ2-3, the V gene TRBV20-1, with no clear D. V was trimmed by 4 bases and J by 7 bases, leaving 21 bases between them. Germline loops: CDR1 DFQATT, CDR2 SNEGSKA (reference sequence). This CDR3 spans 15 amino acids. CDR3 nucleotides: TGCAGTGCTACCCCGCCGGGCCCCCAACCCCATACGCAGTATTTT. Translating it yields CSATPPGPQPHTQYF.

The V and J genes are TRBV11-2 and TRBJ1-6; maybe TRBD1 (5 bases). V was pared by 5 bases and J by 8 bases, with 19 bases between. Germline V gene data show CDR1 as SGHAT and CDR2 as FQNNGV. The CDR3 totals 16 residues. The CDR3, as DNA: TGTGCCAGCAGCCCACGCGGGGGGGGAGGTGATTCACCCCTCCACTTT. Protein product: CASSPRGGGGDSPLHF.

In its sample, this clonotype was seen many times. The chain joins TRBV7-3 to TRBJ1-3, with unresolved D. Germline CDR1 is SGHTA and CDR2 is FQGTGA. This CDR3 is 13 amino acids long. V was cut by 5 bases and J by 0 bases, with 5 bases left in between. The CDR3 region has the DNA TGTGCCAGCAGCGTTAACTCTGGAAACACCATATATTTT. Its protein product is CASSVNSGNTIYF.

This chain connects TRBV2 to TRBJ2-5; TRBD1 might be the D (6 bases). Germline lookup yields CDR1 SNHLY and CDR2 FYNNEI. The CDR3 length is 15 residues. Trimming pared 5 bases from V and 5 bases from J, leaving 18 bases between. CDR3 DNA sequence: TGTGCCAGCAGTTACAGGGACACCGCCTGGGAGACCCAGTACTTC. This translates into CASSYRDTAWETQYF.

As regards this clonotype: This may arise from a read error, as a much more abundant clone is one base away. The V call is TRBV7-9, the J call TRBJ1-2; maybe TRBD1 (6 bases). Trimming took off 5 bases at V and 8 bases at J, with 18 bases between the two ends. This CDR3 has 14 residues. CDR1 and CDR2 (germline): SEHNR, FQNEAQ (reference sequence). The CDR3 sequence is CASSREGGGFGYTF. CDR3 in DNA: TGTGCCAGCAGCAGAGAGGGGGGAGGGTTCGGCTACACCTTC. Using reference TRBV7-9 and TRBJ1-2 for the parts outside the CDR3, the full variable domain is DTGVSQNPRHKITKRGQNVTFRCDPISEHNRLYWYRQTLGQGPEFLTYFQNEAQLEKSRLLSDRFSAERPKGSFSTLEIQRTEQGDSAMYLCASSREGGGFGYTFGSGTRLTVV.

This clonotype was observed a handful of times. This chain joins TRBV7-8 and TRBJ2-7, with 11 bases aligning to TRBD1. Unmatched junction bases numbered 7, after V lost 3 bases and J lost 0 bases. The CDR3 covers 17 residues. The V gene's germline CDR1 is SGHVS and CDR2 FQNEAQ. CDR3 sequence: CASSFPDRGHNSYEQYF. CDR3 bases: TGTGCCAGCAGCTTTCCGGACAGGGGGCATAACTCCTACGAGCAGTACTTC.

The table lists this clonotype with many counts. CDR3 amino acids: CASSSLDTVGNQPQHF. The CDR3 nucleotides are TGTGCCAGCAGCTCGTTAGACACCGTGGGCAATCAGCCCCAGCATTTT. The chain carries TRBV7-9 and TRBJ1-5; D gene unclear. This CDR3 comprises 16 residues. Between the trimmed V and J ends, which lost 4 bases and 2 bases, there was a span of 15 bases. Germline V gene lookup returns CDR1 SEHNR and CDR2 FQNEAQ (reference sequence).

The rearrangement links TRBV20-1 to TRBJ2-7, with D perhaps assigned TRBD1 or TRBD2 (5 bases each). Trimming stripped 0 bases from V and 4 bases from J, with 16 bases between. Germline CDR1 and CDR2: DFQATT and SNEGSKA (reference sequence). This CDR3 spans 15 amino acids. In nucleotides, the CDR3 is TGCAGTGCTAGAGATGAAGGGACGACCCTTTACGAGCAGTACTTC. It is translated as CSARDEGTTLYEQYF.

The chain recombines TRBV10-2 with TRBJ2-7; perhaps TRBD2 as D (5 bases). Looked up from germline, CDR1 is WSHSY and CDR2 is SAAADI. The ends were cut back, 3 bases at V and 3 bases at J, with 12 bases in the middle. This CDR3 comprises 14 residues. CDR3 sequence: CASSDQEGGYEQYF. CDR3 in DNA: TGCGCCAGCAGTGACCAGGAAGGAGGCTACGAGCAGTACTTC.

This clonotype has a count of ten or more. One end of the junction varies from germline; a read error may be responsible. This chain links TRBV25-1 with TRBJ1-6; 9 nucleotides line up with TRBD1. Germline lookup yields CDR1 MGHDK and CDR2 SYGVNS. There are 13 residues in the CDR3. The CDR3 DNA is TGTGCTAGCAGCGCCACAGGGGGCTCACCCCTCCACTTT. It encodes CASSATGGSPLHF.

V usage is TRBV20-1 and J usage is TRBJ2-7; D is perhaps TRBD1 or TRBD2 (6 bases each). Between the trimmed V and J ends, which lost 0 bases and 1 base, there was a span of 13 bases. This CDR3 is 15 amino acids long. Germline CDR1 DFQATT, CDR2 SNEGSKA (reference sequence). The CDR3 sequence is CSARDRWGASYEQYF. CDR3 coding DNA: TGCAGTGCTAGAGATAGATGGGGGGCATCCTACGAGCAGTACTTC.

This clonotype turned up a few times. The V gene is TRBV13, the J gene TRBJ2-7; 10 positions agree with TRBD1. V lost 3 bases, J lost 2 bases, and 4 bases stayed unmatched. This CDR3 is 15 amino acids long. Germline loops: CDR1 PRHDT, CDR2 FYEKMQ (reference sequence). The DNA for the CDR3 is TGTGCCAGCAGCTTGACAGGGGGCGCAACCTACGAGCAGTACTTC. As protein: CASSLTGGATYEQYF.

J is TRBJ2-2 and V is TRBV7-2; no reliable D call. Trimming pared 5 bases from V and 1 base from J, leaving 11 bases between. This CDR3 region has 15 residues. Germline V gene sequence: CDR1 SGHTA, CDR2 FQGNSA. CDR3 loop: CASSQGSLNTGELFF. DNA for the CDR3: TGTGCCAGCAGCCAAGGCAGTCTGAACACCGGGGAGCTGTTTTTT.

V is TRBV20-1 and J is TRBJ1-2; D ambiguous. The CDR3 extends over 16 amino acids. The germline V gene has CDR1 DFQATT and CDR2 SNEGSKA (reference sequence). Trimming took off 0 bases at V and 3 bases at J, with 17 bases between the two ends. This CDR3 is CSARDPSPVRYYGYTF. The CDR3 nucleotides are TGCAGTGCTAGAGATCCCTCACCGGTACGGTACTATGGCTACACCTTC.

To note about this clonotype: A much more abundant neighbour one base away suggests this may be a read error. The gene calls are TRBV7-8 and TRBJ1-4, with TRBD1 identical over 9 bases. This CDR3 is built from 14 residues. In germline, CDR1 is SGHVS, CDR2 FQNEAQ. CDR3 loop: CACSTTGGREKLFF. As DNA, the CDR3 is TGTGCCTGCAGCACCACAGGGGGCCGTGAAAAACTGTTTTTT. Variable domain in full (rest from reference TRBV7-8 and TRBJ1-4): GAGVSQSPRYKVAKRGQDVALRCDPISGHVSLFWYQQALGQGPEFLTYFQNEAQLDKSGLPSDRFFAERPEGSVSTLKIQRTQQEDSAVYLCACSTTGGREKLFFGSGTQLSVL.

The V call is TRBV7-9, the J call TRBJ2-3; D call uncertain. Germline V gene data show CDR1 as SEHNR and CDR2 as FQNEAQ (reference sequence). V was shortened by 1 base and J by 4 bases, with 12 bases between the two germline ends. This CDR3 spans 15 amino acids. The CDR3: CASSLGLTNPDTQYF. The CDR3 coding sequence is TGTGCCAGCAGCTTAGGATTGACAAACCCAGATACGCAGTATTTT.

J is TRBJ2-7 and V is TRBV7-3; D might be TRBD2 (5 bases). Germline CDR1 and CDR2: SGHTA and FQGTGA. The CDR3 has 13 residues. Trimming left V 9 bases short and J 2 bases short, with 14 bases between. Here the CDR3 DNA reads TGTGCCAGTAGCACCCGGGGTACCTACGAGCAGTACTTC. Translated: CASSTRGTYEQYF.

The J gene is TRBJ2-2, the V gene TRBV7-8, with a tentative D call TRBD1 (6 bases). Germline CDR1 is SGHVS and CDR2 is FQNEAQ. The germline V and J ends were trimmed by 2 bases and 1 base, with 11 bases remaining between them. The CDR3 has 16 residues. CDR3 in amino acids: CASSLMGAGNTGELFF. The CDR3 DNA sequence: TGTGCCAGCAGCTTAATGGGGGCGGGGAACACCGGGGAGCTGTTTTTT.

V is TRBV7-3 and J is TRBJ1-2; D gene ambiguous. In germline, CDR1 is SGHTA, CDR2 FQGTGA. This CDR3 is built from 14 residues. Trimming removed 4 bases at V and 7 bases at J, with 16 bases between. CDR3 sequence (DNA): TGTGCCAGCAGCTCCCAGGCGGCGTTGGGTGGCTACACCTTC. Translation gives CASSSQAALGGYTF.

Of note for this clonotype: At one end the junction does not follow the germline gene, possibly because of a read error. The genes are TRBV15 and TRBJ1-1; D not resolved. This CDR3 comprises 13 residues. Germline V gives CDR1 LNHNV, CDR2 YYDKDF (reference sequence). This CDR3 is CASSATMNTEAFF. Written as DNA, the CDR3 is TGTGCCAGCAGCGCAACTATGAACACTGAAGCTTTCTTT.

This chain joins TRBV20-1 and TRBJ2-7; tentatively, D is TRBD1 (5 bases). The CDR3 is 11 amino acids. CDR1 is DFQATT, CDR2 SNEGSKA, per germline (reference sequence). V was cut by 1 base and J by 12 bases, with 13 bases left in between. DNA for the CDR3: TGCAGTGCTAGAGCAGGGTCTGGGGTGTACTTC. It is translated as CSARAGSGVYF.

V gene TRBV15 combines with J gene TRBJ2-5; TRBD1 might be the D (6 bases). This CDR3 region has 14 residues. V lost 0 bases to trimming and J lost 12 bases, with 17 bases between them. Germline V CDR1 and CDR2: LNHNV, YYDKDF (reference sequence). CDR3 sequence: CATSRDQGSHLEYF. The CDR3 DNA reads as TGTGCCACCAGCAGAGATCAGGGGTCCCACCTTGAGTACTTC.

This clonotype was picked up many times. The chain uses TRBV7-9 and TRBJ1-2; 7 bases line up with TRBD1. CDR1 SEHNR and CDR2 FQNEAQ come from the germline V gene (reference sequence). The J segment lost 6 bases and the V segment lost 3 bases, leaving 4 bases of the junction unmatched. The CDR3 runs 13 residues. For the CDR3, the DNA is TGTGCCAGCAGCTTGGTGCAGGGGGATGGCTACACCTTC. Protein: CASSLVQGDGYTF.

This clonotype has ten or more counts. The CDR3 spells CASKVYPRDRDVAFF. The CDR3 nucleotides are TGTGCCAGCAAAGTGTACCCCCGGGACAGGGACGTAGCTTTCTTT. The chain uses TRBV2 and TRBJ1-1; 9 bases match TRBD1. The CDR3 has 15 amino acids. V lost 7 bases to trimming and J lost 10 bases; unmatched junction nucleotides: 16. Germline V lookup: CDR1 SNHLY, CDR2 FYNNEI.

CDR3 bases: TGTGCCAGCAGCTTAGGGGGCCGTCTAACTGGATATGGCTACACCTTC. Translating gives CASSLGGRLTGYGYTF. J is TRBJ1-2 and V is TRBV7-6; TRBD1 might be the D (5 bases). Germline V CDR1 and CDR2: SGHVS, FNYEAQ. The V and J ends lost 1 base and 5 bases respectively, with 17 bases between them. There are 16 residues in the CDR3. Drawing the rest from reference TRBV7-6 and TRBJ1-2, the complete variable domain is GAGVSQSPRYKVTKRGQDVALRCDPISGHVSLYWYRQALGQGPEFLTYFNYEAQQDKSGLPNDRFSAERPEGSISTLTIQRTEQRDSAMYRCASSLGGRLTGYGYTFGSGTRLTVV.

This clonotype was picked up a small number of times. This rearrangement joins TRBV7-8 to TRBJ2-7; D might be TRBD1 (6 bases). CDR3 length: 14 amino acids. Germline values: CDR1 SGHVS, CDR2 FQNEAQ. Trimming stripped 5 bases from V and 2 bases from J, with 13 bases between. CDR3 residues: CASSPRGLTYEQYF. The CDR3 bases are TGTGCCAGCAGCCCCAGGGGCTTGACCTACGAGCAGTACTTC.